Below are 32 T cell receptor beta chains sequenced from a single sample in a study of blood T cell repertoires in COVID-19. The assay was immunoSEQ multiplex PCR, and TCRdb's table has in-frame clones only and misses some. This table has approximately 210,000 clones, roughly 84% appearing once. Sequencing was performed on peripheral blood. The receptors shown here come from a woman of 80 years or more with COVID-19, enrolled during active disease.

In DNA form, the CDR3 reads TGTGCCAGCAGCCCGGATAGCGGGGGAGGGGAGACCCAGTACTTC. It encodes CASSPDSGGGETQYF. The chain is built from TRBV5-6 and TRBJ2-5, with TRBD2 identical over 9 bases. This CDR3 has 15 residues. Germline CDR1 and CDR2: SGHDT and YYEEEE. Trimming removed 4 bases from V and 5 bases from J; junction bases left unmatched: 9. Together with reference TRBV5-6 and TRBJ2-5, the CDR3 gives the full variable domain: DAGVTQSPTHLIKTRGQQVTLRCSPKSGHDTVSWYQQALGQGPQFIFQYYEEEERQRGNFPDRFSGHQFPNYSSELNVNALLLGDSALYLCASSPDSGGGETQYFGPGTRLLVL.

The genes are TRBV7-9 and TRBJ2-3; 7 bases map to TRBD2. The CDR3 is 14 amino acids. With V trimmed by 5 bases and J by 1 base, 3 bases remained unmatched. Germline V lookup: CDR1 SEHNR, CDR2 FQNEAQ (reference sequence). The CDR3 nucleotides read TGTGCCAGCAGCGTTACTAGCGGCACAGATACGCAGTATTTT. It encodes CASSVTSGTDTQYF.

The chain combines TRBV27 with TRBJ2-3; the D is unclear. Trimming left V 6 bases short and J 2 bases short, with 3 bases between. The CDR3 runs to 11 residues. In germline, CDR1 is MNHEY, CDR2 SMNVEV (reference sequence). CDR3 amino acids: CASRYTDTQYF. CDR3 coding DNA: TGTGCCAGCAGATACACAGATACGCAGTATTTT.

The chain links TRBV7-9 to TRBJ1-4, with no clear D. Germline loops: CDR1 SEHNR, CDR2 FQNEAQ (reference sequence). The CDR3 extends over 12 amino acids. Trimming left V 3 bases short and J 8 bases short, with 7 bases between. CDR3 region: CASSFHGEKLFF. Written as DNA, the CDR3 is TGTGCCAGCAGCTTCCACGGGGAAAAACTGTTTTTT.

Only one count was recorded for this clone. This sequence joins TRBV10-3 and TRBJ2-5; 7 nucleotides agree with TRBD2. Per the germline V gene, CDR1 is ENHRY and CDR2 is SYGVKD. This CDR3 contains 18 residues. The ends lost 0 bases at V and 4 bases at J; junction bases unmatched: 14. The CDR3 DNA reads as TGTGCCATCAGTGAGTCGAAGGCTCAGCGGGGTGCTCCAGAGACCCAGTACTTC. It is translated as CAISESKAQRGAPETQYF.

The chain is built from TRBV19 and TRBJ2-2; TRBD2 aligns across 11 bases. The CDR3 runs 15 residues. Germline V lookup: CDR1 LNHDA, CDR2 SQIVND (reference sequence). Germline trimming cut 8 bases from V and 0 bases from J; bases unmatched to any gene: 2. The CDR3 bases are TGTGCCAGTCGTAGCGGGGGGGCGAACACCGGGGAGCTGTTTTTT. Translated, it gives CASRSGGANTGELFF. The entire variable domain, with the rest obtained from reference TRBV19 and TRBJ2-2, is as follows: DGGITQSPKYLFRKEGQNVTLSCEQNLNHDAMYWYRQDPGQGLRLIYYSQIVNDFQKGDIAEGYSVSREKKESFPLTVTSAQKNPTAFYLCASRSGGANTGELFFGEGSRLTVL.

About this clone: At one boundary the junction diverges from the germline segment, which might be a read error. The chain carries TRBV19 and TRBJ1-5; D gene uncertain. The germline V gene encodes CDR1 LNHDA and CDR2 SQIVND (reference sequence). This CDR3 is built from 13 residues. CDR3 region: CATSNRVNQPQHF. The CDR3 DNA reads as TGTGCCACTAGTAACAGAGTCAATCAGCCCCAGCATTTT.

This chain uses TRBV7-6 with TRBJ1-2; TRBD1 matches 7 bases. The V gene end was trimmed by 2 bases and the J gene end by 8 bases; junction bases not matched to a gene: 20. Germline CDR1 SGHVS, CDR2 FNYEAQ. CDR3 size: 18 residues. The CDR3 loop reads CASSLTGRQGERKHGYTF. The CDR3 DNA sequence: TGTGCCAGCAGCTTAACGGGGAGGCAGGGGGAAAGGAAACACGGCTACACCTTC.

The gene calls are TRBV7-8 and TRBJ2-3, with 8 bases identical to TRBD2. Germline values: CDR1 SGHVS, CDR2 FQNEAQ. V shed 1 base and J 3 bases; nucleotides not matched to a gene: 6. This CDR3 comprises 16 residues. Here the CDR3 reads CASSLGRLAITDTQYF. The CDR3 DNA reads as TGTGCCAGCAGCTTAGGTAGACTAGCGATAACAGATACGCAGTATTTT.

The chain employs TRBV5-1 and TRBJ1-5, with D unresolved. CDR1 is SGHRS, CDR2 YFSETQ, per germline. The CDR3 covers 14 residues. With 7 bases removed from V and 3 bases from J, the gap between germline ends came to 14 bases. The CDR3 here is CASPREGNNQPQHF. For the CDR3, the DNA is TGCGCCAGCCCCAGAGAGGGCAACAATCAGCCCCAGCATTTT.

Regarding this clone: In the same sample, other DNA sequences code for this CDR3. The chain carries TRBV27 and TRBJ2-1; TRBD2 aligns across 8 bases. The CDR3 runs 14 residues. The ends lost 5 bases at V and 4 bases at J; junction bases unmatched: 4. Germline CDR1 is MNHEY and CDR2 is SMNVEV (reference sequence). The CDR3 region is CASSRTGGYNEQFF. CDR3 sequence (DNA): TGTGCCAGCAGTCGAACGGGGGGGTACAATGAGCAGTTCTTC.

In this sample, this clone turned up once. The V call is TRBV5-1, the J call TRBJ1-1; 8 positions match TRBD1. This CDR3 contains 14 residues. Germline V gene sequence: CDR1 SGHRS, CDR2 YFSETQ. V lost 4 bases and J lost 6; bases outside the gene matches: 8. CDR3 sequence reads: CASSGGGQGPEAFF. The CDR3 nucleotides read TGCGCCAGCAGCGGGGGAGGACAGGGCCCTGAAGCTTTCTTT.

The rearrangement uses TRBV4-1 and TRBJ2-2; D is unresolved. V was cut by 4 bases and J by 2 bases, with 11 bases left in between. CDR1 MGHRA and CDR2 YSYEKL come from the germline V gene. The CDR3 is 15 residues long. The CDR3, as DNA: TGCGCCAGCAGCCTCCCCTCTACTAACACCGGGGAGCTGTTTTTT. Protein: CASSLPSTNTGELFF.

The rearrangement links TRBV28 to TRBJ2-5; D is perhaps TRBD2 (6 bases). Germline CDR1 and CDR2: MDHEN and SYDVKM. This CDR3 comprises 12 residues. Trimming took off 10 bases at V and 4 bases at J, with 13 bases between the two ends. This CDR3 reads CATTGLVETQYF. Written as DNA, the CDR3 is TGTGCCACCACGGGACTTGTAGAGACCCAGTACTTC.

This clone was counted between two and nine times. J is TRBJ2-3 and V is TRBV25-1; possibly TRBD1 for D (6 bases). In germline, CDR1 is MGHDK, CDR2 SYGVNS. V shed 1 base and J shed 5 bases, with 16 bases lying between them. The CDR3 spans 16 residues. The CDR3: CASSESGLGGQDTQYF. The CDR3 DNA reads as TGTGCCAGCAGTGAATCTGGCCTAGGGGGACAAGATACGCAGTATTTT.

The V call is TRBV11-2, the J call TRBJ2-7; TRBD1 is a possible D gene (6 bases). The ends were cut back, 8 bases at V and 3 bases at J, with 11 bases in the middle. From germline, CDR1 is SGHAT and CDR2 FQNNGV. This CDR3 has 12 amino acids. The CDR3 DNA sequence: TGTGCCAGCGCCTCCAGGGGCTACGAGCAGTACTTC. It translates to CASASRGYEQYF.

V is TRBV4-1 and J is TRBJ1-1, with 7 bases fitting TRBD1. Germline CDR1 is MGHRA and CDR2 is YSYEKL. The CDR3 consists of 19 residues. Losses at the gene ends were 0 bases for V and 5 bases for J; bases not matched to a gene: 18. CDR3 region: CASSQDSQTGIGVRTEAFF. CDR3 DNA sequence: TGCGCCAGCAGCCAAGACAGCCAGACAGGGATAGGCGTGAGGACTGAAGCTTTCTTT.

V gene TRBV28 combines with J gene TRBJ2-1; 8 nucleotides match TRBD1. In germline, CDR1 is MDHEN, CDR2 SYDVKM. V dropped 3 bases and J dropped 7; count of bases not matched to a gene: 8. This CDR3 contains 15 residues. CDR3 region: CASSFLDRVFNEQFF. The CDR3 bases are TGTGCCAGCAGTTTTTTGGACAGGGTTTTTAATGAGCAGTTCTTC. The full variable domain, rest sourced from reference TRBV28 and TRBJ2-1, is DVKVTQSSRYLVKRTGEKVFLECVQDMDHENMFWYRQDPGLGLRLIYFSYDVKMKEKGDIPEGYSVSREKKERFSLILESASTNQTSMYLCASSFLDRVFNEQFFGPGTRLTVL.

V is TRBV11-1 and J is TRBJ2-7; 8 positions match TRBD2. Germline V gene lookup returns CDR1 SGHAT and CDR2 FQDESV (reference sequence). This CDR3 spans 14 amino acids. Trimming removed 5 bases from V and 6 bases from J; junction bases left unmatched: 9. CDR3 in amino acids: CASSRTPLAGEQYV. The CDR3 coding sequence is TGTGCCAGCAGCCGTACCCCCCTAGCGGGCGAGCAGTACGTC.

This sequence joins TRBV5-4 and TRBJ1-2; TRBD1 aligns across 11 bases. V was pared by 4 bases and J by 3 bases, with 8 bases of the junction left unmatched. Germline CDR1 SGHNT, CDR2 YYREEE (reference sequence). The CDR3 length is 16 residues. The CDR3: CASSPGQGGIYYGYTF. The CDR3 DNA follows: TGTGCCAGCAGCCCGGGACAGGGGGGCATCTACTATGGCTACACCTTC.

The chain employs TRBV10-3 and TRBJ2-1, with 11 bases matching TRBD2. The CDR3 is 12 residues long. Per germline, CDR1 ENHRY and CDR2 SYGVKD. V lost 8 bases to trimming and J lost 6 bases; unmatched junction nucleotides: 0. In DNA, the CDR3 is TGTGCCATCGGGACTAGCGGCAATGAGCAGTTCTTC. Translated, it gives CAIGTSGNEQFF.

V usage is TRBV6-5 and J usage is TRBJ2-3, with D possibly matching TRBD2 (6 bases). The germline V and J ends were trimmed by 4 bases and 1 base, with 12 bases remaining between them. Looked up from germline, CDR1 is MNHEY and CDR2 is SVGAGI. This CDR3 has 15 residues. The CDR3: CASSSRGLGTDTQYF. In nucleotides, the CDR3 is TGTGCCAGCAGTTCAAGGGGACTTGGCACAGATACGCAGTATTTT.

This clone has only a few counts. The rearrangement uses TRBV7-3 and TRBJ1-6; the match to TRBD1 covers 9 bases. After removal of 5 bases from V and 8 bases from J, the junction contained 4 bases not matched to a gene. Germline CDR1 reads SGHTA; CDR2 reads FQGTGA. The CDR3 consists of 14 residues. The CDR3 reads CASSAGTGYSPLHF. The CDR3 region has the DNA TGTGCCAGCAGCGCTGGGACAGGGTATTCACCCCTCCACTTT.

This sequence joins TRBV5-1 and TRBJ2-5, with 11 bases lining up with TRBD2. V trimming: 0 bases; J trimming: 4 bases; junction bases outside the gene matches: 2. The V gene's germline CDR1 is SGHRS and CDR2 YFSETQ. There are 15 residues in the CDR3. Here the CDR3 reads CASSLVAGGPETQYF. In DNA, the CDR3 is TGCGCCAGCAGCTTGGTAGCGGGGGGGCCAGAGACCCAGTACTTC.

This rearrangement joins TRBV27 to TRBJ1-1; TRBD1 aligns across 8 bases. Germline values: CDR1 MNHEY, CDR2 SMNVEV (reference sequence). This CDR3 spans 14 amino acids. J gave up 2 bases and V 7 bases, and 6 bases lay outside the gene matches. CDR3 in amino acids: CASMPGGSNTEAFF. CDR3 bases: TGTGCCAGCATGCCAGGGGGCTCAAACACTGAAGCTTTCTTT.

The V gene is TRBV7-2, the J gene TRBJ1-1; maybe TRBD1 (6 bases). V lost 5 bases, J lost 1 base, and 11 bases lay in between. This CDR3 contains 14 residues. Germline V gene data show CDR1 as SGHTA and CDR2 as FQGNSA. Here the CDR3 reads CASSPSDRNTEAFF. In DNA form, the CDR3 reads TGTGCCAGCAGCCCTTCGGACAGGAACACTGAAGCTTTCTTT.

The V call is TRBV3-1 (or the pseudogene TRBV3-2), the J call TRBJ1-1; D not resolved. The CDR3 has 14 amino acids. CDR1 is LGHDT and CDR2 is YNNKEL in the germline V gene (reference sequence). V was clipped by 0 bases and J by 6 bases, with 11 bases between them. The CDR3: CASSQDLEAAEAFF. The CDR3 DNA reads as TGTGCCAGCAGCCAAGATCTGGAGGCTGCTGAAGCTTTCTTT.

The chain is built from TRBV9 and TRBJ1-3; maybe TRBD1 (6 bases). This CDR3 is 16 amino acids long. The V gene's germline CDR1 is SGDLS and CDR2 YYNGEE. The V end was cut by 3 bases, the J end by 3 bases, with 16 bases between. The CDR3: CASSAAEGVGGNTIYF. The CDR3 coding sequence is TGTGCCAGCAGCGCTGCAGAGGGGGTTGGTGGAAACACCATATATTTT.

This clone was seen only once. The rearrangement links TRBV6-5 to TRBJ1-5; D unclear. With 6 bases removed from V and 0 bases from J, the gap between germline ends came to 12 bases. This CDR3 comprises 15 residues. Germline CDR1 MNHEY, CDR2 SVGAGI. CDR3 region: CASSQKGDSNQPQHF. CDR3 DNA sequence: TGTGCCAGCAGCCAGAAAGGAGATAGCAATCAGCCCCAGCATTTT.

The V gene is TRBV18, the J gene TRBJ2-5, with 8 bases identical to TRBD2. With V trimmed by 2 bases and J by 4 bases, 6 bases remained unmatched. The CDR3 extends over 15 amino acids. Germline V gives CDR1 KGHSH, CDR2 LQKENI. The chain's CDR3 is CASSPGDRGGETQYF. In DNA form, the CDR3 reads TGTGCCAGCTCACCAGGTGATCGGGGGGGAGAGACCCAGTACTTC. The whole variable domain, remainder taken from reference TRBV18 and TRBJ2-5, is NAGVMQNPRHLVRRRGQEARLRCSPMKGHSHVYWYRQLPEEGLKFMVYLQKENIIDESGMPKERFSAEFPKEGPSILRIQQVVRGDSAAYFCASSPGDRGGETQYFGPGTRLLVL.

V usage is TRBV28 and J usage is TRBJ1-1, with 8 nucleotides matching TRBD1. This CDR3 comprises 20 residues. V gave up 6 bases and J gave up 3 bases; unmatched junction bases: 24. The germline V gene encodes CDR1 MDHEN and CDR2 SYDVKM. The CDR3 sequence: CASSKPTGVVRRGGDTEAFF. In DNA, the CDR3 is TGTGCCAGCAGCAAACCGACAGGGGTTGTAAGGAGGGGGGGCGACACTGAAGCTTTCTTT.

J is TRBJ1-2 and V is TRBV6-2 or TRBV6-3; 11 positions agree with TRBD1. Germline V gene data show CDR1 as MNHEY and CDR2 as SVGEGT. The CDR3 length is 14 residues. V shed 6 bases and J 8 bases; nucleotides not matched to a gene: 8. The CDR3 DNA sequence: TGTGCCAGCAGCCGGACGGGACAGGGGGGAGGCTACACCTTC. Encoded protein: CASSRTGQGGGYTF.